This T cell receptor (beta chain) was sequenced in a study of Ad26.COV2.S vaccination and SARS-CoV-2 variants. Whole-study context: The study gave Ad26.COV2.S intramuscularly, once or twice 56 days apart. General study findings and limits: In vaccinated individuals, spike-specific CD8+ and CD4+ T cell responses reportedly displayed substantial breadth. For non-spike TCRs, breadth in vaccine recipients resembled that in placebo recipients.

Sequencing was performed with immunoSEQ multiplex PCR; in TCRdb, only in-frame clones are kept and a portion is missing. The table has some 640,000 clones, roughly 90% seen once; the top ten hold nearly 1.5%. V shed 2 bases, J shed 14 bases, and the junction held 9 bases outside the gene matches. Looked up from germline, CDR1 is LGHNT and CDR2 is FRNRAP. The CDR3 contains 13 residues. Treatment defined: around 19 received Ad26.COV2.S at low or high dose, single or two shots; 5 received placebo; per-sample allocation not given. Day 63 after the first vaccine or placebo injection was the time point for sampling. Concerning this clone: The target antigen is unknown.

This clonotype was obtained from a person between 18 and 60 years old who received the Ad26.COV2.S COVID-19 vaccine or a placebo. This material consisted of peripheral blood, taken in a trial of Ad26.COV2.S vaccine versus placebo. The V gene is TRBV12-5, the J gene TRBJ2-3; TRBD1 aligns across 8 bases. The CDR3 region is CASGLNPQGARYF. CDR3 sequence (DNA): TGTGCTAGTGGTTTGAACCCCCAGGGGGCCCGGTATTTT.